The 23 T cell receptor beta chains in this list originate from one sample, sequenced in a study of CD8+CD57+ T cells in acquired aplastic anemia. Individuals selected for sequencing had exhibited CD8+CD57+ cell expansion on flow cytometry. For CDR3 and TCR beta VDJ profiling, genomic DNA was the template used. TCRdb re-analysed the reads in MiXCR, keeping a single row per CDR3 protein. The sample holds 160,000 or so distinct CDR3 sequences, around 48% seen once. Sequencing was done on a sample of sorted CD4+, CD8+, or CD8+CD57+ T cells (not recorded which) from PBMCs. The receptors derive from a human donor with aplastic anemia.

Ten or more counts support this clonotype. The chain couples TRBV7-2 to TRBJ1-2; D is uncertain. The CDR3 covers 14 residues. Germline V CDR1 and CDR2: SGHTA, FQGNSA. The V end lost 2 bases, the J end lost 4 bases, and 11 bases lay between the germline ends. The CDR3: CASSLTAGPYGYTF. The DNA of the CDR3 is TGTGCCAGCAGCTTAACGGCAGGTCCCTATGGCTACACCTTC.

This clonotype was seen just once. Here the CDR3 reads CASSERDYNEQFF. The CDR3 nucleotides read TGTGCCAGCAGTGAACGGGACTACAATGAGCAGTTCTTC. The V gene is TRBV2, the J gene TRBJ2-1; weak D call: TRBD2 (5 bases). The CDR3 covers 13 residues. V lost 2 bases to trimming and J lost 3 bases, with 5 bases between them. The germline CDR1 and CDR2 sequences are SNHLY and FYNNEI.

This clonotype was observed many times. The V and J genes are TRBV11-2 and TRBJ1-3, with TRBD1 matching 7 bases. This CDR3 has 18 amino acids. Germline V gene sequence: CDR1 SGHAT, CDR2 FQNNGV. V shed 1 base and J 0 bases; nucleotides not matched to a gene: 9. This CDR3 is CASSLALGTASSGNTIYF. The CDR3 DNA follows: TGTGCCAGCAGCTTAGCTCTCGGGACAGCTTCCTCTGGAAACACCATATATTTT.

The CDR3 region is CASSIRRDQETQYF. The CDR3 DNA sequence: TGTGCCAGTAGTATACGCAGGGACCAAGAGACCCAGTACTTC. This chain joins TRBV19 and TRBJ2-5; D perhaps matches TRBD1 (5 bases). This CDR3 has 14 residues. With 2 bases removed from V and 0 bases from J, the gap between germline ends came to 7 bases. Germline V CDR1 and CDR2: LNHDA, SQIVND (reference sequence).

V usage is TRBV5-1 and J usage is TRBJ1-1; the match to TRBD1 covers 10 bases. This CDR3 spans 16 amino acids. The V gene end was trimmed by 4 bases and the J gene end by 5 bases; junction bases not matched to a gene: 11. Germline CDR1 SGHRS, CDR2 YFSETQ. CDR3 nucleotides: TGCGCCAGCAGCAGGGACAGGGGTCTAAGCTGGACTGAAGCTTTCTTT. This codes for CASSRDRGLSWTEAFF.

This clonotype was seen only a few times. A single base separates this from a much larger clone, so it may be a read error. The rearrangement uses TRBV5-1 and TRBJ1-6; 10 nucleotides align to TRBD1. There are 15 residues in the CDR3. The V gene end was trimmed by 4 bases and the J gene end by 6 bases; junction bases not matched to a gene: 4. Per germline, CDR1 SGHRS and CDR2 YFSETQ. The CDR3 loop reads CASSVGDRGNSPLHF. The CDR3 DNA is TGCGCCAGCAGCGTTGGGGACAGGGGTAATTCACCCCTCCACTTT.

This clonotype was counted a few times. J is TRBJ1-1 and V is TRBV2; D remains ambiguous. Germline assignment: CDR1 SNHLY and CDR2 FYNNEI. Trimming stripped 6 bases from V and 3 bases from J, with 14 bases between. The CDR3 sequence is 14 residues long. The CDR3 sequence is CASRVGGQDTEAFF. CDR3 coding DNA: TGTGCCAGCAGGGTCGGCGGGCAGGACACTGAAGCTTTCTTT. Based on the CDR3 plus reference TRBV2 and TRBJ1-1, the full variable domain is EPEVTQTPSHQVTQMGQEVILRCVPISNHLYFYWYRQILGQKVEFLVSFYNNEISEKSEIFDDQFSVERPDGSNFTLKIRSTKLEDSAMYFCASRVGGQDTEAFFGQGTRLTVV.

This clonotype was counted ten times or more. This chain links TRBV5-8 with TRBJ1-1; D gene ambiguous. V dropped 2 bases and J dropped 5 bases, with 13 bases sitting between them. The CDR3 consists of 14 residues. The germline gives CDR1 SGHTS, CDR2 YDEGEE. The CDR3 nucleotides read TGTGCCAGCAGCTTACACGGATTGGGGACTGAAGCTTTCTTT. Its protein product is CASSLHGLGTEAFF.

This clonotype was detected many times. Here the CDR3 reads CASGGEDSNQPQHF. CDR3 sequence (DNA): TGTGCCAGTGGGGGAGAGGATAGCAATCAGCCCCAGCATTTT. This chain uses TRBV19 with TRBJ1-5; D might be TRBD1 (5 bases). Germline lookup yields CDR1 LNHDA and CDR2 SQIVND (reference sequence). This CDR3 is built from 14 residues. V was pared by 8 bases and J by 0 bases, with 11 bases between. Based on the CDR3 plus reference TRBV19 and TRBJ1-5, the full variable domain is DGGITQSPKYLFRKEGQNVTLSCEQNLNHDAMYWYRQDPGQGLRLIYYSQIVNDFQKGDIAEGYSVSREKKESFPLTVTSAQKNPTAFYLCASGGEDSNQPQHFGDGTRLSIL.

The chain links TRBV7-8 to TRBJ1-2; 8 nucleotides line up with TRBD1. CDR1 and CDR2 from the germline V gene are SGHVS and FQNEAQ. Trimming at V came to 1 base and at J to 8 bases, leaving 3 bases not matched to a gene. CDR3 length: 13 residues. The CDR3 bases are TGTGCCAGCAGCTTAGGGACAGGGTTGGGCTACACCTTC. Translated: CASSLGTGLGYTF.

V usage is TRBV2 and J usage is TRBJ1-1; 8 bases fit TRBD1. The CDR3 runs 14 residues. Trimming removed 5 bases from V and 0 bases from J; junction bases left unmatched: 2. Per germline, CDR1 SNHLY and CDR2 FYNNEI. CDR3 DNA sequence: TGTGCCAGCAGTCGGGACAGGCTGAACACTGAAGCTTTCTTT. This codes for CASSRDRLNTEAFF.

CDR3 sequence reads: CASSGGQGGNPSLHF. The CDR3, as DNA: TGTGCCAGCAGCGGCGGACAGGGGGGCAATCCATCCCTCCACTTT. This chain uses TRBV9 with TRBJ1-6, with 10 bases that match TRBD1. The CDR3 spans 15 residues. The germline V gene has CDR1 SGDLS and CDR2 YYNGEE. V was clipped by 3 bases and J by 14 bases; unmatched bases: 11.

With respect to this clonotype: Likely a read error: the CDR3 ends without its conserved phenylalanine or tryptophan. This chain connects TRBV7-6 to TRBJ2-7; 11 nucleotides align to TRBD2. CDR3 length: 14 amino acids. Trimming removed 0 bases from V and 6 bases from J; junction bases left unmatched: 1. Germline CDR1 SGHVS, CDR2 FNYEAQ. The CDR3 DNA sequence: TGTGCCAGCAGCTTAGCCCTAGCGGGAGGCGAGCAGTACTCC. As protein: CASSLALAGGEQYS.

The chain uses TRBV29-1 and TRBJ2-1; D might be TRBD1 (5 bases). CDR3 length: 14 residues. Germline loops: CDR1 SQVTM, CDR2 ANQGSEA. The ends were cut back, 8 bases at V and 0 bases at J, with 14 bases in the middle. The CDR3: CSYLGQSSYNEQFF. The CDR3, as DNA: TGCAGCTACTTGGGGCAGAGCTCCTACAATGAGCAGTTCTTC.

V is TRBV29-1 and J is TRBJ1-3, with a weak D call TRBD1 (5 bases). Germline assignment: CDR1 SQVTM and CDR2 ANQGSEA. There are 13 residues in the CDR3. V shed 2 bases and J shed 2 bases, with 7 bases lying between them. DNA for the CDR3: TGCAGCGTTGAATCGGGACCTGGAAACACCATATATTTT. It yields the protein CSVESGPGNTIYF.

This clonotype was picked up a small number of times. The CDR3 sequence is CAITPDSGANVLTF. As DNA, the CDR3 is TGTGCCATCACCCCAGACTCTGGGGCCAACGTCCTGACTTTC. The gene calls are TRBV10-3 and TRBJ2-6; D is unclear. In germline, CDR1 is ENHRY, CDR2 SYGVKD. The CDR3 runs 14 residues. The V end lost 7 bases, the J end lost 0 bases, and 7 bases lay between the germline ends.

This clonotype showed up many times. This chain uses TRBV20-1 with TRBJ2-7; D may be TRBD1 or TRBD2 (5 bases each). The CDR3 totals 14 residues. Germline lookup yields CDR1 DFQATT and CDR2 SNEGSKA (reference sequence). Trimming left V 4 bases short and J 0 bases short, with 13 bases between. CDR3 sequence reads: CSATGHRGSYEQYF. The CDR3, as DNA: TGCAGTGCTACCGGACACCGGGGCTCCTACGAGCAGTACTTC.

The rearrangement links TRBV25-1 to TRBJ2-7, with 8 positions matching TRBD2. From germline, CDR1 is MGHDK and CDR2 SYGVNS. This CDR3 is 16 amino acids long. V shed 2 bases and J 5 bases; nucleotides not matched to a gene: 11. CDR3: CASSEPIAGLRNEQYF. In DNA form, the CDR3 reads TGTGCCAGCAGTGAACCCATAGCGGGATTGAGAAACGAGCAGTACTTC.

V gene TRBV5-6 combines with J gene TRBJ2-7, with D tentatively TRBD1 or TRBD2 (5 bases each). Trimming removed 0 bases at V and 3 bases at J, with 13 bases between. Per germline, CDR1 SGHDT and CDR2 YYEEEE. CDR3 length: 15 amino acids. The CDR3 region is CASSLAGRDHYEQYF. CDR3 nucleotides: TGTGCCAGCAGCTTGGCGGGTAGGGACCACTACGAGCAGTACTTC.

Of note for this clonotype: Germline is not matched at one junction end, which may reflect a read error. For the CDR3, the DNA is TGTGTCAGCAGTGATCCCCCCCCAAATGACGAGCAGTTCTTC. It specifies CVSSDPPPNDEQFF. The chain uses TRBV25-1 and TRBJ2-1; no clear D. Germline CDR1 reads MGHDK; CDR2 reads SYGVNS. The CDR3 is 14 amino acids.

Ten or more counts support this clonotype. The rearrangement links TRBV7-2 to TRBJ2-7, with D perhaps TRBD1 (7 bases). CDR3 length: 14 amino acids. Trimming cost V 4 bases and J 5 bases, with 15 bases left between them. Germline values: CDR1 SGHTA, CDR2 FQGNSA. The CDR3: CASSYLQGRHEQYF. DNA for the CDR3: TGTGCCAGCAGCTACCTACAGGGGAGGCACGAGCAGTACTTC. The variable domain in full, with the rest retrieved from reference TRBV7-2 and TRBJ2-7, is GAGVSQSPSNKVTEKGKDVELRCDPISGHTALYWYRQSLGQGLEFLIYFQGNSAPDKSGLPSDRFSAERTGGSVSTLTIQRTQQEDSAVYLCASSYLQGRHEQYFGPGTRLTVT.

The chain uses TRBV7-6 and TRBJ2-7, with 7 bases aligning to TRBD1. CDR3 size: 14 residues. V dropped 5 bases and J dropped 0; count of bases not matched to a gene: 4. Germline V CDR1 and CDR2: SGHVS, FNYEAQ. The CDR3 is CASSPQGNSYEQYF. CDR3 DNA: TGTGCCAGCAGCCCACAGGGGAACTCCTACGAGCAGTACTTC.

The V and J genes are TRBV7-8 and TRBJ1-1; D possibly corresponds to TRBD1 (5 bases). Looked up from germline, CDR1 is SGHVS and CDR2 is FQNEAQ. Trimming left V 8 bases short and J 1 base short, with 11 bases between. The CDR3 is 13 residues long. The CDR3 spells CASARQGNTEAFF. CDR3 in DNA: TGTGCCAGCGCCCGGCAGGGGAACACTGAAGCTTTCTTT.